These 8 T cell receptor beta chains originate from one sample sequenced in a study of metastatic and nonmetastatic thyroid tumors. With MiXCR, TCRdb called clones anew from the PCR reads. Of 20,000 to 25,000 clones in the sample, about 16% were seen once. No treatment of any kind had been given to any patient before thyroid surgery. The specimen sequenced was blood. These TCRs come from a male donor with papillary thyroid cancer or a benign thyroid nodule (not recorded which). Some clones in this sample may be carry-over from other donors' samples.

This clone is labeled as medium-sized. The V gene is TRBV6-1, the J gene TRBJ2-4; 9 nucleotides match TRBD1. CDR3 length: 14 residues. Germline V CDR1 and CDR2: MNHNS, SASEGT. V gave up 3 bases and J gave up 7 bases; unmatched junction bases: 4. In DNA, the CDR3 is TGTGCCAGCAGTGAGGGACAGGGCAGTAACATTCAGTACTTC. This codes for CASSEGQGSNIQYF.

In this sample, this clone turned up many times. V usage is TRBV20-1 and J usage is TRBJ2-6; D is unclear. Trimming took 5 bases from V and 1 from J, leaving 6 bases between them. Germline CDR1 DFQATT, CDR2 SNEGSKA (reference sequence). This CDR3 is 13 amino acids long. The CDR3 spells CSAVNSGANVLTF. CDR3 DNA sequence: TGCAGTGCTGTTAATTCTGGGGCCAACGTCCTGACTTTC.

This clone was picked up many times. V gene TRBV24-1 combines with J gene TRBJ2-1; D could derive from TRBD1 or TRBD2 (6 bases each). CDR3 length equals 15 residues. V was shortened by 8 bases and J by 10 bases, with 23 bases between the two germline ends. Germline CDR1 is KGHDR and CDR2 is SFDVKD. This chain's CDR3 is CATKSGGRGGWEQFF. DNA of the CDR3: TGTGCCACCAAGAGTGGCGGCAGGGGAGGATGGGAGCAGTTCTTC.

Many counts were recorded for this clone. This chain connects TRBV29-1 to TRBJ2-2; D ambiguous. Trimming shortened V by 7 bases and J by 6 bases, and 9 bases separated the two germline ends. CDR1 is SQVTM, CDR2 ANQGSEA, per germline. The CDR3 consists of 11 residues. The CDR3 loop is CSAVGSGELFF. The CDR3 DNA follows: TGCAGCGCCGTGGGCTCCGGGGAGCTGTTTTTT.

Within the sample, this clone is medium-sized. The rearrangement uses TRBV15 and TRBJ1-2; D remains ambiguous. The length of the CDR3 is 14 residues. Germline V gene data show CDR1 as LNHNV and CDR2 as YYDKDF (reference sequence). With 1 base removed from V and 3 bases from J, the gap between germline ends came to 9 bases. CDR3 sequence reads: CATSRAGGHYGYTF. The CDR3 bases are TGTGCCACCAGCAGAGCAGGTGGTCACTATGGCTACACCTTC.

This clone was observed a handful of times. A much larger clone is a single base away; this may be a read error. The sample carries other DNA sequences with the same CDR3. The chain is built from TRBV12-3 or TRBV12-4 and TRBJ2-5; no definite D call. This CDR3 is 14 amino acids long. CDR3: CASSFPETQETQYF. Here the CDR3 DNA reads TGTGCCAGCAGTTTTCCTGAAACGCAAGAGACCCAGTACTTT.

This clone was recorded at least ten times. The J gene is TRBJ2-5, the V gene TRBV2, with 7 bases matching TRBD1. Germline V gene sequence: CDR1 SNHLY, CDR2 FYNNEI. This CDR3 region has 13 residues. J was trimmed by 4 bases and V by 4 bases; bases with no gene match: 3. Here the CDR3 reads CASSGGQAETQYF. Here the CDR3 DNA reads TGTGCCAGCAGTGGAGGACAGGCAGAGACCCAGTACTTC. The whole variable domain, remainder taken from reference TRBV2 and TRBJ2-5, is EPEVTQTPSHQVTQMGQEVILRCVPISNHLYFYWYRQILGQKVEFLVSFYNNEISEKSEIFDDQFSVERPDGSNFTLKIRSTKLEDSAMYFCASSGGQAETQYFGPGTRLLVL.

As to this clone: Germline is not matched at one junction end, which may reflect a read error. This rearrangement joins TRBV15 to TRBJ2-1; D remains unclear. The CDR3 is 14 residues long. Per germline, CDR1 LNHNV and CDR2 YYDKDF (reference sequence). The CDR3 DNA is TGTACCACCAGCTCCCGATTTGCGTGCCATGAGCAGTTCTTC. It encodes CTTSSRFACHEQFF.